The 14 T cell receptor beta chains below all came from one sample that was sequenced in a study of CXCR3-negative and CXCR3-positive naive CD8 T cells. With UMI labels, 5' RACE was used to prepare the TRB cDNA libraries. For each CDR3 protein, TCRdb gives one entry from its re-call of the 5' RACE reads, without DNA. Reported are 45,000 to 60,000 distinct CDR3 sequences; the ten largest clones contain 20% to 25%. Material: memory CD8+ T cells from blood. Receptor source: a human donor in good health. Some clones in this sample may be carry-over from other donors' samples.

J is TRBJ2-7 and V is TRBV9; without DNA, the TCRdb call of TRBD1 cannot be checked. The CDR3 extends over 15 amino acids. The germline V gene encodes CDR1 SGDLS and CDR2 YYNGEE. CDR3 loop: CASSVETGGSYEQYF.

The chain is built from TRBV28 and TRBJ1-6. This CDR3 is 14 amino acids long. In germline, CDR1 is MDHEN, CDR2 SYDVKM. The CDR3 protein is CASNPDTYNSPLHF.

The V call is TRBV6-2 or TRBV6-3, the J call TRBJ1-5. Germline V gives CDR1 MNHEY, CDR2 SVGEGT. The CDR3 covers 14 residues. CDR3 residues: CASSPGGPSEPQHF.

V usage is TRBV7-8 and J usage is TRBJ2-7; lacking DNA, the TRBD1 call made by TCRdb goes unchecked. The CDR3 covers 15 residues. The germline V gene encodes CDR1 SGHVS and CDR2 FQNEAQ. The CDR3: CASSSLGTGYYEQYF.

The chain carries TRBV7-6 and TRBJ2-7; TCRdb proposes TRBD2, but this gene call is untestable without DNA. The CDR3 has 16 amino acids. Germline CDR1 is SGHVS and CDR2 is FNYEAQ. The chain's CDR3 is CASSLAGLVRNHEQYF.

The V and J genes are TRBV6-4 and TRBJ2-1; there is no DNA to check the TCRdb D call of TRBD2. The CDR3 loop spans 18 amino acids. Germline CDR1 and CDR2: MRHNA and SNTAGT. Here the CDR3 reads CASSEGVRTSGGADEHLF.

The rearrangement joins TRBV20-1 to TRBJ2-2; TCRdb reports TRBD2, a call that lacks DNA to check it against. Per the germline V gene, CDR1 is DFQATT and CDR2 is SNEGSKA (reference sequence). This CDR3 is 16 amino acids long. The CDR3 protein is CSARDPWRENTGELFF.

V and J are TRBV15 and TRBJ2-3; lacking DNA, the TRBD1 call made by TCRdb goes unchecked. Germline V lookup: CDR1 LNHNV, CDR2 YYDKDF (reference sequence). This CDR3 contains 15 residues. The CDR3 sequence is CATSRARERQDTQYF.

CDR3 sequence reads: CASSLRREGPYNEQFF. The chain employs TRBV11-2 and TRBJ2-1; TCRdb returns TRBD1, unconfirmable since there is no DNA. This CDR3 comprises 16 residues. Per germline, CDR1 SGHAT and CDR2 FQNNGV.

The CDR3 region is CASSWGHSYEQYF. The chain has TRBV6-2 or TRBV6-3 and TRBJ2-7; there is no DNA to check the TCRdb D call of TRBD1. This CDR3 is 13 amino acids long. Germline V gene sequence: CDR1 MNHEY, CDR2 SVGEGT.

This chain links TRBV28 with TRBJ2-7. The CDR3 has 12 amino acids. Germline V gene data show CDR1 as MDHEN and CDR2 as SYDVKM. Here the CDR3 reads CASSLTSNEQYF. Combining the CDR3 with reference TRBV28 and TRBJ2-7 gives the whole variable domain DVKVTQSSRYLVKRTGEKVFLECVQDMDHENMFWYRQDPGLGLRLIYFSYDVKMKEKGDIPEGYSVSREKKERFSLILESASTNQTSMYLCASSLTSNEQYFGPGTRLTVT.

The rearrangement joins TRBV6-5 to TRBJ2-7; as DNA is missing, the TRBD1 call by TCRdb cannot be tested. Germline CDR1 MNHEY, CDR2 SVGAGI. The CDR3 runs 15 residues. The CDR3 sequence is CASSYDISGQGTSYF.

The chain joins TRBV6-2 or TRBV6-3 to TRBJ2-5; without DNA, the TCRdb call of TRBD1 cannot be checked. CDR1 is MNHEY and CDR2 is SVGEGT in the germline V gene. The CDR3 runs to 14 residues. The CDR3 loop reads CASNPGRLQETQYF.

The chain employs TRBV6-5 and TRBJ2-5; the D call of TRBD1 rests on TCRdb alone, since no DNA is present to check it. This CDR3 region has 16 residues. Germline assignment: CDR1 MNHEY and CDR2 SVGAGI. The CDR3 spells CASSSIGQGFQETQYF.